This is a list of T cell receptor beta chains from one sample in a study of T cells in Graves' hyperthyroidism and ophthalmopathy. TCRdb ran MiXCR on the multiplex PCR reads and lists one entry per CDR3 protein. The sample records about 260,000 distinct CDR3 sequences, 22% being singletons. What was sequenced was blood. The receptors originated from a man aged 30-40 years with Graves' ophthalmopathy. Each CDR3 is given with its conserved first and last residue.

V	J	length	CDR3
TRBV12-3/TRBV12-4	TRBJ1-5	13	CASTRPEGQPQHF
TRBV5-1	TRBJ2-7	14	CASSISGRSDEQYF
TRBV7-7	TRBJ2-1	17	CASSLGFIQSSYNEQFF
TRBV3-1	TRBJ2-3	14	CASSGGQGADTQYF
TRBV5-6	TRBJ1-3	16	CASSRGQGAGGNTIYF
TRBV30	TRBJ2-3	17	CAWSVAGGSPGTDTQYF
TRBV9	TRBJ2-3	14	CASSPNTGEDTQYF
TRBV7-2	TRBJ2-7	15	CASRILANPSYEQYF
TRBV29-1	TRBJ2-5	12	CSVGLTQETQYF
TRBV14	TRBJ2-7	14	CASSQSRKIYEQYF
TRBV7-8	TRBJ1-1	14	CASSSPALNTEAFF
TRBV4-1	TRBJ2-1	13	CARAGGPGDEQFF
TRBV20-1	TRBJ2-1	15	CSARDVASAYNEQFF
TRBV11-3	TRBJ2-1	16	CASSWAGTSAYNEQFF
TRBV18	TRBJ2-3	11	CASSPRDTQYF
TRBV5-1	TRBJ2-4	17	CASSLAVASGAKNIQYF
TRBV5-4	TRBJ2-3	16	CASSLGLAGASDTQYF
TRBV14	TRBJ1-1	14	CASSLMTENTEAFF
TRBV7-9	TRBJ2-1	14	CASSRVGAGNEQFF
TRBV5-1	TRBJ2-7	14	CASRGQGTVHEQYF
TRBV11-2	TRBJ2-7	14	CASSTVSGSYEQYF
TRBV28	TRBJ1-3	13	CASSPPTGNTIYF
TRBV12-3/TRBV12-4	TRBJ1-6	15	CASSLGGSYNSPLHF
TRBV27	TRBJ2-7	19	CASSLSPRRAVKDPYEQYF
TRBV5-5	TRBJ2-4	15	CASSSWTSAKNIQYF
TRBV29-1	TRBJ2-2	11	CSTRGSGELFF
TRBV28	TRBJ2-6	13	CATQGSGANVLTF
TRBV7-2	TRBJ2-3	14	CASSLRREGQGQYF
TRBV27	TRBJ2-7	16	CASSSGQGYRGYEQYF
TRBV10-3	TRBJ2-7	12	CAISRSSDEQYF
TRBV29-1	TRBJ2-1	14	CSVKVPGPKNEQFF
TRBV11-2	TRBJ1-1	12	CAAGTGDTEAFF
TRBV5-1	TRBJ2-7	15	CASSQNRGPTYEQYF
TRBV20-1	TRBJ2-3	15	CSANPLAGATDTQYF
TRBV2	TRBJ1-2	13	CASSEGGYYGYTF
TRBV18	TRBJ2-4	14	CASSPPGQAASQYF